The present T cell receptor beta chain was sequenced within a study of blood T cell repertoires in COVID-19. In the original analysis: Using reference gene primer amplification, nucleated cell counts were estimated. TCRdb's table, derived via immunoSEQ multiplex PCR, lists solely in-frame clones and lacks some. V, J and clone size reflect that table, while D and trimming were determined from the DNA. The data contain 40,000 to 50,000 clones, more than 75% of them singletons. The CDR3 sequence is 14 residues long. Trimming pared 2 bases from V and 4 bases from J, leaving 11 bases between. Per germline, CDR1 ENHRY and CDR2 SYGVKD.

The sequence was collected from a woman at least 80 years old with COVID-19, enrolled during active disease. The chain joins TRBV10-3 to TRBJ2-5; the D gene is possibly TRBD2 (7 bases). Sequenced: peripheral blood. CDR3 in amino acids: CAISERGARETQYF. CDR3 coding DNA: TGTGCCATCAGTGAGCGGGGGGCACGAGAGACCCAGTACTTC.